One sample yielded the 21 T cell receptor beta chains listed below, sequenced in a study of regulatory T cells in long-lasting Graves disease. Assembly of TCR beta libraries relied on iRepertoire HTBI primers together with Arm-PCR of CDR3 regions. From the multiplex PCR reads, TCRdb called clonotypes with MiXCR, one entry per CDR3 protein. The sample holds 430,000 or so distinct CDR3 sequences; about 21% are singletons and the top ten take roughly an eighth. The time point was: persistent/refractory GD, antithyroid drugs over 5 years with positive TRAb. The TCR library was made from RNA extracted from PBMCs. The source material was peripheral blood mononuclear cells (PBMCs), sampled when the disease was refractory, from a patient treated with antithyroid drugs. All receptors derive from a female donor with Graves disease.

This clonotype was found a few times. The rearrangement uses TRBV2 and TRBJ2-3; 7 bases align to TRBD2. CDR3 length equals 16 residues. J gave up 6 bases and V 7 bases, and 16 bases lay outside the gene matches. Germline lookup yields CDR1 SNHLY and CDR2 FYNNEI. In DNA form, the CDR3 reads TGTGCCAGCACCGAACTTGGGGGGGGAACCGGGGATACGCAGTATTTT. Its protein is CASTELGGGTGDTQYF.

This clonotype has ten or more counts. The V call is TRBV12-3 or TRBV12-4, the J call TRBJ2-7, with TRBD1 identical over 7 bases. This CDR3 has 12 residues. The ends lost 5 bases at V and 6 bases at J; junction bases unmatched: 4. CDR3: CASSGQVGEQYF. CDR3 coding DNA: TGTGCCAGCAGTGGACAGGTCGGCGAGCAGTACTTC.

This clonotype was detected ten times or more. The chain employs TRBV6-5 and TRBJ1-2; 10 bases align to TRBD1. The CDR3 sequence is 20 residues long. Looked up from germline, CDR1 is MNHEY and CDR2 is SVGAGI. Trimming removed 2 bases from V and 5 bases from J; junction bases left unmatched: 20. The CDR3 spells CASSYHPYPHWTGGWYGYTF. The CDR3 coding sequence is TGTGCCAGCAGTTACCACCCGTATCCCCACTGGACAGGGGGGTGGTATGGCTACACCTTC.

This clonotype was observed a handful of times. V usage is TRBV7-3 and J usage is TRBJ2-1, with a tentative D call TRBD2 (6 bases). Per the germline V gene, CDR1 is SGHTA and CDR2 is FQGTGA. CDR3 length equals 17 residues. V lost 1 base, J lost 2 bases, and 15 bases lay in between. CDR3: CASSLNPPGVTYNEQFF. CDR3 bases: TGTGCCAGCAGCTTAAATCCTCCGGGAGTCACCTACAATGAGCAGTTCTTC.

This clonotype was observed many times. The gene calls are TRBV7-6 and TRBJ2-6; D uncertain. CDR3 size: 12 residues. Trimming removed 8 bases at V and 3 bases at J, with 5 bases between. Per germline, CDR1 SGHVS and CDR2 FNYEAQ. The CDR3 sequence is CASSDGANVLTF. CDR3 bases: TGTGCCAGCTCCGATGGGGCCAACGTCCTGACTTTC.

This chain connects TRBV7-9 to TRBJ2-7; no definite D call. Per the germline V gene, CDR1 is SEHNR and CDR2 is FQNEAQ (reference sequence). The CDR3 covers 15 residues. Trimming stripped 6 bases from V and 2 bases from J, with 17 bases between. The CDR3 DNA follows: TGTGCCAGCAGTGATGACGGTGGACGGACCTACGAGCAGTACTTC. As protein: CASSDDGGRTYEQYF. The full variable domain, in which reference TRBV7-9 and TRBJ2-7 provide the parts outside the CDR3, is DTGVSQNPRHKITKRGQNVTFRCDPISEHNRLYWYRQTLGQGPEFLTYFQNEAQLEKSRLLSDRFSAERPKGSFSTLEIQRTEQGDSAMYLCASSDDGGRTYEQYFGPGTRLTVT.

This clonotype showed up many times. J is TRBJ1-1 and V is TRBV28; D call uncertain. Germline loops: CDR1 MDHEN, CDR2 SYDVKM. CDR3 length: 13 residues. V was cut by 7 bases and J by 5 bases, with 14 bases left in between. CDR3 residues: CASIRADGTEAFF. CDR3 bases: TGTGCCAGCATACGGGCGGACGGTACTGAAGCTTTCTTT.

The chain links TRBV7-8 to TRBJ2-1, with 11 positions matching TRBD2. CDR1 is SGHVS, CDR2 FQNEAQ, per germline. CDR3 length: 18 residues. V was clipped by 5 bases and J by 0 bases; unmatched bases: 9. The CDR3 is CASSPMTSGMSSYNEQFF. DNA of the CDR3: TGTGCCAGCAGCCCCATGACTAGCGGGATGAGCTCCTACAATGAGCAGTTCTTC.

This clonotype was counted only a few times. Here the CDR3 reads CASSAEQGAYYNSPLHF. The CDR3 nucleotides are TGTGCCAGCAGCGCCGAACAGGGGGCCTACTATAATTCACCCCTCCACTTT. V is TRBV9 and J is TRBJ1-6; 9 bases agree with TRBD1. The CDR3 is 17 amino acids. V shed 3 bases and J 3 bases; nucleotides not matched to a gene: 7. CDR1 and CDR2 (germline): SGDLS, YYNGEE.

The chain carries TRBV19 and TRBJ2-5, with unresolved D. Germline V gene sequence: CDR1 LNHDA, CDR2 SQIVND (reference sequence). V was cut by 4 bases and J by 8 bases, with 2 bases left in between. This CDR3 spans 9 amino acids. CDR3 DNA: TGTGCCAGTAGTAACACCCAGTACTTC. Translating it yields CASSNTQYF.

This clonotype was recorded many times. The chain recombines TRBV5-1 with TRBJ2-7; the match to TRBD2 covers 8 bases. The CDR3 loop spans 15 amino acids. Germline V lookup: CDR1 SGHRS, CDR2 YFSETQ. After removal of 0 bases from V and 2 bases from J, the junction contained 4 bases not matched to a gene. CDR3 residues: CASSLDTSGAYEQYF. For the CDR3, the DNA is TGCGCCAGCAGCTTGGATACTAGCGGAGCCTACGAGCAGTACTTC.

There are a few counts of this clonotype. The V call is TRBV7-9, the J call TRBJ1-1; 7 bases align to TRBD1. Trimming took 0 bases from V and 6 from J; bases not matched to a gene: 7. Germline loops: CDR1 SEHNR, CDR2 FQNEAQ (reference sequence). The CDR3 totals 15 residues. CDR3 loop: CASSLATGVWAEAFF. In DNA, the CDR3 is TGTGCCAGCAGCTTAGCTACAGGGGTTTGGGCTGAAGCTTTCTTT.

This clonotype was seen a single time. Given a far larger clone just one base away, this is likely a sequencing read error. The rearrangement joins TRBV12-3 or TRBV12-4 to TRBJ2-2, with 8 nucleotides matching TRBD2. The CDR3 is 18 residues long. The junction had 17 bases not matched to a gene; V was cut back by 5 bases and J by 6 bases. The CDR3 sequence is CASSDLRGGAGDPGELFF. Written as DNA, the CDR3 is TGTGCCAGCAGTGACCTCCGCGGGGGAGCGGGAGATCCCGGGGAGCTGTTTTTT.

This clonotype has a handful of counts. This CDR3 reads CASSLSGPIYEQYF. The CDR3 coding sequence is TGTGCCAGCAGCTTGTCAGGGCCAATCTACGAGCAGTACTTC. The chain recombines TRBV5-5 with TRBJ2-7, with D tentatively TRBD1 (5 bases). V lost 1 base to trimming and J lost 3 bases, with 11 bases between them. The CDR3 has 14 amino acids. From germline, CDR1 is SGHKS and CDR2 YYEKEE (reference sequence).

This clonotype was observed a few times. The V gene is TRBV7-9, the J gene TRBJ1-1; D is perhaps TRBD1 (5 bases). This CDR3 has 13 amino acids. Germline CDR1 and CDR2: SEHNR and FQNEAQ (reference sequence). V was cut by 1 base and J by 8 bases, with 11 bases left in between. The CDR3 DNA reads TGTGCCAGCAGCTTAGAGTCGGGGGGAGAAGCTTTCTTT. It codes for CASSLESGGEAFF. Complete variable domain (other parts from reference TRBV7-9 and TRBJ1-1): DTGVSQNPRHKITKRGQNVTFRCDPISEHNRLYWYRQTLGQGPEFLTYFQNEAQLEKSRLLSDRFSAERPKGSFSTLEIQRTEQGDSAMYLCASSLESGGEAFFGQGTRLTVV.

This clonotype was recorded many times. V gene TRBV28 combines with J gene TRBJ2-7, with D possibly matching TRBD2 (5 bases). The CDR3 has 12 amino acids. Trimming took off 7 bases at V and 3 bases at J, with 10 bases between the two ends. Germline assignment: CDR1 MDHEN and CDR2 SYDVKM. CDR3 region: CASTASFYEQYF. DNA of the CDR3: TGTGCCAGCACTGCTAGCTTCTACGAGCAGTACTTC.

This clonotype came up many times. The J gene is TRBJ2-2, the V gene TRBV2; D is perhaps TRBD2 (7 bases). The CDR3 consists of 15 residues. Trimming shortened V by 6 bases and J by 7 bases, and 18 bases separated the two germline ends. Germline CDR1 SNHLY, CDR2 FYNNEI. CDR3 in amino acids: CASRGAGRQVGELFF. The CDR3 coding sequence is TGTGCCAGCAGGGGGGCCGGGAGGCAGGTCGGGGAGCTGTTTTTT.

Notes on this clonotype: A clone one base away is much larger, so this may be a read error. The J gene is TRBJ1-5, the V gene TRBV7-2; a possible D gene is TRBD1 (6 bases). Germline V gene lookup returns CDR1 SGHTA and CDR2 FQGNSA. The CDR3 has 17 residues. CDR3 loop: CAGSLGGGRKSNQPQHF. The CDR3 DNA sequence: TGTGCCGGCAGCTTAGGTGGGGGCCGAAAATCTAATCAGCCCCAGCATTTT.

The chain uses TRBV6-1 and TRBJ2-6, with D hard to call. This CDR3 is built from 14 residues. Germline V gene data show CDR1 as MNHNS and CDR2 as SASEGT. V lost 2 bases and J 4 bases, leaving 6 bases between the germline ends. The DNA of the CDR3 is TGTGCCAGCAGTGAACGGCAGGGGGCCAACGTCCTGACTTTC. Translated: CASSERQGANVLTF.

This clonotype was recorded at least ten times. The chain links TRBV2 to TRBJ1-4; a weak D match, TRBD1 (6 bases). Germline CDR1 is SNHLY and CDR2 is FYNNEI. V lost 9 bases to trimming and J lost 0 bases, with 14 bases between them. This CDR3 spans 15 amino acids. CDR3 sequence reads: CARGASGTTNEKLFF. The CDR3 DNA is TGTGCCAGGGGGGCCTCAGGGACAACTAATGAAAAACTGTTTTTT.

This clonotype was detected many times. This sequence joins TRBV12-3 or TRBV12-4 and TRBJ1-2; 12 bases agree with TRBD1. V shed 7 bases, J shed 8 bases, and the junction held 11 bases outside the gene matches. The CDR3 covers 15 residues. Here the CDR3 reads CASTPGTGGNGGYTF. The CDR3 bases are TGTGCCAGCACTCCGGGGACAGGGGGCAATGGGGGCTACACCTTC.